Included here is one TCR beta chain sequence, with context. Its antigen is still unknown. TCRdb keeps only in-frame clones here, not all; method: immunoSEQ multiplex PCR. The profile shows about 76,000 clones, around 87% of them singletons. The data are from a study of OX40 agonist ivuxolimab in advanced cancers. General study results and limits: At 0.1 to 3.0 mg/kg and by week 6, CD4+ and CD8+ T cells in the blood had expanded clonally.

Trimming left V 5 bases short and J 1 base short, with 11 bases between. This CDR3 is 15 amino acids long. CDR1 is SEHNR and CDR2 is FQNEAQ in the germline V gene (reference sequence). This sequence originates from an adult with an advanced solid tumor such as melanoma, head and neck, liver or kidney cancer. Source: CD4+ or CD8+ T cells sorted from blood, taken in a trial of the OX40 agonist ivuxolimab. The rearrangement uses TRBV7-9 and TRBJ2-2; the D is unclear. CDR3 in amino acids: CASSPIERNTGELFF. The CDR3 bases are TGTGCCAGCAGCCCCATAGAGAGGAACACCGGGGAGCTGTTTTTT.